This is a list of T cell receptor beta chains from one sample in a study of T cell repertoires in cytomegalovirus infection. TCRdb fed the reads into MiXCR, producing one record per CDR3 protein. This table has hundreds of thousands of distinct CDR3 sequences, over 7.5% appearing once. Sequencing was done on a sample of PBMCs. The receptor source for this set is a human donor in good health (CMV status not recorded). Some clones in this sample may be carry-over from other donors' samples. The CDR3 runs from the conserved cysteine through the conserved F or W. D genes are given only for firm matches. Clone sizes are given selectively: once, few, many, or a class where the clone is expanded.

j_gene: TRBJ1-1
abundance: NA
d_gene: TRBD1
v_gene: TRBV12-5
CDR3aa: CASGEPQGGTEAFF
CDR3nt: TGTGCTAGTGGGGAACCACAGGGGGGTACTGAAGCTTTCTTT

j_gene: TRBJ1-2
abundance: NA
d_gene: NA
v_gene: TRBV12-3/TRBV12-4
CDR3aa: CASSMPGALYGYTF
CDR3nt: TGTGCCAGCAGTATGCCCGGAGCCCTCTATGGCTACACCTTC

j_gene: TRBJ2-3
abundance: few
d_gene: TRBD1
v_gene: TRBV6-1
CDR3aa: CAIGTGIKASTDTQYF
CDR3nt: TGTGCCATCGGGACAGGGATCAAAGCTAGCACAGATACGCAGTATTTT

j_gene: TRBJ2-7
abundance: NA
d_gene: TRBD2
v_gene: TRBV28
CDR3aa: CASSPAGTKDRYEQYF
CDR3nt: TGTGCCAGCAGTCCTGCCGGGACTAAGGATCGCTACGAGCAGTACTTC

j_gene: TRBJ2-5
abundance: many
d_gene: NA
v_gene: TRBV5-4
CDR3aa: CASSLRRAGETQYF
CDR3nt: TGTGCCAGCAGCTTGCGTAGGGCCGGGGAGACCCAGTACTTC

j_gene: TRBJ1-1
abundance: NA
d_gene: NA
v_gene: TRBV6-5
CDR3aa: CASIGLFEAFF
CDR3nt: TGTGCCAGCATTGGACTCTTTGAAGCTTTCTTT

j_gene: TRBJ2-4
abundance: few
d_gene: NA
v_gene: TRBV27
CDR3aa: CASSFGGGVAKNIQYF
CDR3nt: TGTGCCAGCAGTTTTGGGGGAGGTGTAGCCAAAAACATTCAGTACTTC

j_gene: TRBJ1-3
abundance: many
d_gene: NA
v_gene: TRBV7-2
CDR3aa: CASSPGSPGNTIYF
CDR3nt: TGTGCCAGCAGCCCGGGTAGTCCTGGAAACACCATATATTTT

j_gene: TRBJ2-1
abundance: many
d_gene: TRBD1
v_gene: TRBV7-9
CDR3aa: CASSPTGTGGHEQFF
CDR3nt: TGTGCCAGCAGCCCCACCGGGACAGGGGGCCATGAGCAGTTCTTC

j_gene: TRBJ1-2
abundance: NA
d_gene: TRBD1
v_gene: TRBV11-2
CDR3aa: CASSFTGTGIYGYTF
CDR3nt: TGTGCCAGCAGCTTTACCGGGACAGGGATCTATGGCTACACCTTC

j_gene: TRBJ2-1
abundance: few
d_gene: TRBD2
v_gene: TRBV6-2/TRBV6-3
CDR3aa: CASSYPGLAGAFF
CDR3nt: TGTGCCAGCAGTTACCCCGGACTAGCGGGGGCGTTCTTC

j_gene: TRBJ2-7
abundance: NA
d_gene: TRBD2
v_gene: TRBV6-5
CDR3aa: CASSYWGGEQYF
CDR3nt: TGTGCCAGCAGTTATTGGGGGGGCGAGCAGTACTTC

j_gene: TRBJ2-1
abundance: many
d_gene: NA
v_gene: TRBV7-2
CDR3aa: CASSFLTGYEQFF
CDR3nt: TGTGCCAGCAGCTTCCTCACAGGGTATGAGCAGTTCTTC

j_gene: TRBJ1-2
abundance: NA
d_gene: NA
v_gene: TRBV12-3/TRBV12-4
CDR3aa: CASSLGTSYTF
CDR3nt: TGTGCCAGCAGTTTAGGGACGAGCTACACCTTC

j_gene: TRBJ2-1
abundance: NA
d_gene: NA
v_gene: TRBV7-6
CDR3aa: CASSLAGGQYNEQFF
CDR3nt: TGTGCCAGCAGCTTAGCGGGGGGCCAATACAATGAGCAGTTCTTC

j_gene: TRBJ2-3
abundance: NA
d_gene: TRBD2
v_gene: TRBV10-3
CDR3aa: CAISPGLAVGSLSDTQYF
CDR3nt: TGTGCCATCAGCCCGGGACTAGCGGTTGGGTCTCTCTCCGATACGCAGTATTTT

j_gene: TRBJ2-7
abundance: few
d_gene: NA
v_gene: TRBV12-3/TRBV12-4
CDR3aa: CASSLIVDSTEQYF
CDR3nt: TGTGCCAGCAGCCTGATCGTGGACTCCACCGAGCAGTACTTC

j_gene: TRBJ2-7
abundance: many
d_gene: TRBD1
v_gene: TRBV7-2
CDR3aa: CASSGSGTGNYSYEQYF
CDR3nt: TGTGCCAGCAGCGGATCCGGGACAGGGAATTACTCCTACGAGCAGTACTTC

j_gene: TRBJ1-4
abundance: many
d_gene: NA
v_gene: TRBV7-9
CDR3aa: CASRGSWANEKLFF
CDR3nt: TGTGCCAGCAGGGGTTCTTGGGCTAATGAAAAACTGTTTTTT

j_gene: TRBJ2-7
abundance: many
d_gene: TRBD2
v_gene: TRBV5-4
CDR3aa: CASSRTSGLSYEQYF
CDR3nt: TGTGCCAGCAGCCGAACTAGCGGTCTATCCTACGAGCAGTACTTC

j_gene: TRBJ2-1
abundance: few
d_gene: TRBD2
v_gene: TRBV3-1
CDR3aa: CASSQGLAENNEQFF
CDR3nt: TGTGCCAGCAGCCAAGGTCTAGCGGAGAACAATGAGCAGTTCTTC

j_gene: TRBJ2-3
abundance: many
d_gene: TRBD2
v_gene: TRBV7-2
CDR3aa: CASSLTSGVNTDTQYF
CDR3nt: TGTGCCAGCAGCTTAACTAGCGGGGTTAACACAGATACGCAGTATTTT

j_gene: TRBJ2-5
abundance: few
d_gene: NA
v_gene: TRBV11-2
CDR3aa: CASSLAYEGGEETQYF
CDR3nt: TGTGCCAGCAGCTTAGCTTATGAGGGAGGAGAGGAGACCCAGTACTTC

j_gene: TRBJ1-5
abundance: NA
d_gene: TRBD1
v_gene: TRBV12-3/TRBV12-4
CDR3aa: CASSFGGQALRNQPQHF
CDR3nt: TGTGCCAGCAGTTTCGGGGGACAGGCACTTCGCAATCAGCCCCAGCATTTT

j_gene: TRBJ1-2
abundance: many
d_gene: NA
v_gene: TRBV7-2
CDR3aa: CASTQPPTVSYGYTF
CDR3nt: TGTGCCAGCACCCAGCCCCCTACCGTCAGCTATGGCTACACCTTC

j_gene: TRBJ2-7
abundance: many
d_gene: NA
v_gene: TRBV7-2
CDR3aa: CASRTLAEGQYF
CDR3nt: TGTGCCAGCAGGACGTTAGCAGAGGGGCAGTACTTC

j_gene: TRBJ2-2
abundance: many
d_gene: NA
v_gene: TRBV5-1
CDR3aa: CASSLVEPVTGELFF
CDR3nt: TGCGCCAGCAGCTTGGTAGAACCGGTTACCGGGGAGCTGTTTTTT

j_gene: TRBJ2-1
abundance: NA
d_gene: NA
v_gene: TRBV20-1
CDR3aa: CSARPVSYNEQFF
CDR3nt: TGCAGTGCTCGGCCAGTCTCCTACAATGAGCAGTTCTTC

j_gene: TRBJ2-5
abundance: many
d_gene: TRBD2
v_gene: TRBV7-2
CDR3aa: CASSSTSGGFQETQYF
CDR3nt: TGTGCCAGCAGCTCGACTAGCGGGGGGTTCCAAGAGACCCAGTACTTC

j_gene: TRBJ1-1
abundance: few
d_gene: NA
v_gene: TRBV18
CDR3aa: CASSTSGNTEAFF
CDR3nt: TGTGCCAGCTCTACCAGCGGGAACACTGAAGCTTTCTTT

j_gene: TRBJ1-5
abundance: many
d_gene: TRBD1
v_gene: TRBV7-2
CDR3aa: CASSPGGQFISNQPQHF
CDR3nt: TGTGCCAGCAGCCCCGGGGGACAGTTTATTAGCAATCAGCCCCAGCATTTT

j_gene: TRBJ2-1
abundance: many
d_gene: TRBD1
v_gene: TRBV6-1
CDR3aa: CASSFPGQEQFF
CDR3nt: TGTGCCAGCAGCTTTCCGGGACAGGAGCAGTTCTTC

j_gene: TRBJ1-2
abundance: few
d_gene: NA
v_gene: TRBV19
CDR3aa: CASSTSYPNYGYTF
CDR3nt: TGTGCCAGTAGTACCAGCTACCCGAACTATGGCTACACCTTC

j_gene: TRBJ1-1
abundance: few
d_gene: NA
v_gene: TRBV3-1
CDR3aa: CASSQETGANTEAFF
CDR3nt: TGTGCCAGCAGCCAAGAAACGGGAGCCAACACTGAAGCTTTCTTT

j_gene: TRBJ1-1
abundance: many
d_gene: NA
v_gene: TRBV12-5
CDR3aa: CASGLANGAEAFF
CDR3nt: TGTGCTAGTGGTTTGGCCAACGGAGCTGAAGCTTTCTTT

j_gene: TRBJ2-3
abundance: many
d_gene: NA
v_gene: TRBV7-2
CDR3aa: CASTLRRGPVDTQYF
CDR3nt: TGTGCCAGCACCCTCAGGAGGGGGCCGGTAGATACGCAGTATTTT

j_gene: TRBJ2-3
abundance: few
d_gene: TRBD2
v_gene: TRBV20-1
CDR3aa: CSARDRTSGNTQYF
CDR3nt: TGCAGTGCTAGAGATCGAACTAGCGGGAACACGCAGTATTTT

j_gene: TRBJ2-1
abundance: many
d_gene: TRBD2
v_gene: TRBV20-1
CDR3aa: CSARPGGIFALYNEQFF
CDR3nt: TGCAGTGCTAGGCCGGGAGGGATTTTCGCCCTCTACAATGAGCAGTTCTTC

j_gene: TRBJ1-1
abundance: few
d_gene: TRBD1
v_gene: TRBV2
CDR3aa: CASTRTGVNTEAFF
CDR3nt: TGTGCCAGCACGAGGACAGGGGTGAACACTGAAGCTTTCTTT